This T cell receptor (beta chain) was retrieved from a study of blood T cell repertoires in COVID-19. The overall study: Some COVID-19 samples were acute and others convalescent; all came from the United States, Italy and Spain. T cells, B-cell-depleted T cells, or PBMCs supplied cDNA or gDNA.

Germline trimming cut 6 bases from V and 4 bases from J; bases unmatched to any gene: 8. CDR3 length: 13 residues. Germline loops: CDR1 SQVTM, CDR2 ANQGSEA. In the authors' workflow: By means of reference gene primer amplification, nucleated cell counts were estimated. The data were produced by immunoSEQ multiplex PCR, yet TCRdb's version contains in-frame clones alone and is incomplete. Clone size and the V and J calls come from that table; the DNA yielded D and trimming. The sample consists of around 120,000 clones, about nine tenths of them appearing once. Seattle's cohort entered during active infection and was followed longitudinally.

The sequenced material came from peripheral blood. V gene TRBV29-1 combines with J gene TRBJ1-1; TRBD1 matches 7 bases. The receptor was isolated from a man aged 55 to 69 with COVID-19, enrolled during active disease. The CDR3: CSVLTGRPTEAFF. The CDR3 DNA is TGCAGCGTCTTGACAGGGAGGCCCACTGAAGCTTTCTTT. The complete variable domain, with remaining parts taken from reference TRBV29-1 and TRBJ1-1, reads SAVISQKPSRDICQRGTSLTIQCQVDSQVTMMFWYRQQPGQSLTLIATANQGSEATYESGFVIDKFPISRPNLTFSTLTVSNMSPEDSSIYLCSVLTGRPTEAFFGQGTRLTVV.